This T cell receptor beta chain was sequenced in a study of blood T cell repertoires in COVID-19. Study-level background: Italy, Spain and the United States were the sources of the convalescent and acute COVID-19 samples. The analysed material was cDNA or gDNA that came from T cells, B-cell-depleted T cells, or PBMCs.

In the authors' workflow: Researchers report that nucleated cell counts were estimated from reference gene primer amplification. Using immunoSEQ multiplex PCR, the repertoire was profiled, and TCRdb retains in-frame clones only, with some absent. That table supplies the V and J calls and clone size; D and trimming were determined from the DNA. Altogether over 200,000 clones are present, 86% being singletons, with the ten largest covering about 2.2%. Germline V CDR1 and CDR2: SGHDT, YYEEEE. V lost 4 bases, J lost 3 bases, and 10 bases stayed unmatched. The CDR3 runs to 15 residues. The sequencing sample was made of peripheral blood. This receptor was obtained from a young man who had recovered from COVID-19. The gene calls are TRBV5-6 and TRBJ2-7; 7 bases are shared with TRBD1. The CDR3 loop reads CASSTGQSFLYEQYF. Here the CDR3 DNA reads TGTGCCAGCAGCACGGGACAGTCCTTTCTCTACGAGCAGTACTTC.